These T cell receptor beta chains were read from a single sample in a study of cytomegalovirus exposure and HLA in healthy donors. Sequenced by immunoSEQ multiplex PCR; TCRdb stores in-frame clones only, minus some. Among some 190,000 clones listed, around 82% were seen once. The sequencing sample was made of PBMCs. Receptor source: a woman aged 25 to 45 in good health and CMV-seropositive. Each CDR3 is given with its conserved first and last residue. Fields, in order: CDR3 protein, J gene, V gene.

CDR3aa: CASSPRGAFSNEQFF
j_gene: TRBJ2-1
v_gene: TRBV25-1

CDR3aa: CASRRGETGELFF
j_gene: TRBJ2-2
v_gene: TRBV6-5

CDR3aa: CASSPNGQDEQFF
j_gene: TRBJ2-1
v_gene: TRBV18

CDR3aa: CASSLGQDINSPLHF
j_gene: TRBJ1-6
v_gene: TRBV6-5

CDR3aa: CASSQTRRDF
j_gene: TRBJ1-4
v_gene: TRBV21-1

CDR3aa: CASSSSQGQAEAFF
j_gene: TRBJ1-1
v_gene: TRBV5-1

CDR3aa: CASTWGPGELFF
j_gene: TRBJ2-2
v_gene: TRBV2

CDR3aa: CASSPGLAGGQSTDTQYF
j_gene: TRBJ2-3
v_gene: TRBV13

CDR3aa: CASRPGGGYEQYF
j_gene: TRBJ2-7
v_gene: TRBV6-5

CDR3aa: CASSPGSTQVPLHF
j_gene: TRBJ1-6
v_gene: TRBV5-6

CDR3aa: CATSRDPDTLLDGYTF
j_gene: TRBJ1-2
v_gene: TRBV15

CDR3aa: CASSSGRTARVSTDTQYF
j_gene: TRBJ2-3
v_gene: TRBV9

CDR3aa: CASTGDSYEQYF
j_gene: TRBJ2-7
v_gene: TRBV2

CDR3aa: CASSSAGRSQETQYF
j_gene: TRBJ2-5
v_gene: TRBV27

CDR3aa: CASSPLSGINSPLHF
j_gene: TRBJ1-6
v_gene: TRBV18

CDR3aa: CASSPHDRGLGNTEAFF
j_gene: TRBJ1-1
v_gene: TRBV7-9

CDR3aa: CASSGPGQGEQYF
j_gene: TRBJ2-7
v_gene: TRBV10-1

CDR3aa: CASSPQVGGLESSPLHF
j_gene: TRBJ1-6
v_gene: TRBV4-2

CDR3aa: CSVEGGMGNEAFF
j_gene: TRBJ1-1
v_gene: TRBV29-1

CDR3aa: CASSPQGANAGELFF
j_gene: TRBJ2-2
v_gene: TRBV9

CDR3aa: CASRPQGAGEKLFF
j_gene: TRBJ1-4
v_gene: TRBV4-1

CDR3aa: CASGRRDRGFNYGYTF
j_gene: TRBJ1-2
v_gene: TRBV12-5

CDR3aa: CASSGGLTEAFF
j_gene: TRBJ1-1
v_gene: TRBV19

CDR3aa: CASRPGTSGGQQFF
j_gene: TRBJ2-1
v_gene: TRBV2

CDR3aa: CASSLRGRNTGELFF
j_gene: TRBJ2-2
v_gene: TRBV7-6

CDR3aa: CASSDGAAGAGELFF
j_gene: TRBJ2-2
v_gene: TRBV10-1

CDR3aa: CASSQARDFGYEQYF
j_gene: TRBJ2-7
v_gene: TRBV4-3

CDR3aa: CAIPSAQRGDTGELFF
j_gene: TRBJ2-2
v_gene: TRBV10-3

CDR3aa: CASSRGSTDTQYF
j_gene: TRBJ2-3
v_gene: TRBV7-6

CDR3aa: CASSRGQGNYGYTF
j_gene: TRBJ1-2
v_gene: TRBV27

CDR3aa: CASSEGGIPLGEQFF
j_gene: TRBJ2-1
v_gene: TRBV10-1

CDR3aa: CASSLSGGHGWTQYF
j_gene: TRBJ2-5
v_gene: TRBV27

CDR3aa: CASSPTGSFEQYF
j_gene: TRBJ2-7
v_gene: TRBV28

CDR3aa: CASSSRQGALDGYTF
j_gene: TRBJ1-2
v_gene: TRBV9

CDR3aa: CAWSSSRWEQYF
j_gene: TRBJ2-7
v_gene: TRBV30

CDR3aa: CASSGIPRGTYEQYF
j_gene: TRBJ2-7
v_gene: TRBV5-1

CDR3aa: CASSTQGPHYGYTF
j_gene: TRBJ1-2
v_gene: TRBV28

CDR3aa: CASSHRGGGAGETQYF
j_gene: TRBJ2-5
v_gene: TRBV4-2

CDR3aa: CASSSWTRQGQYF
j_gene: TRBJ2-7
v_gene: TRBV7-3

CDR3aa: CASSVPSGGLNTGELFF
j_gene: TRBJ2-2
v_gene: TRBV9

CDR3aa: CASSLSDRGTGNTIYF
j_gene: TRBJ1-3
v_gene: TRBV7-9

CDR3aa: CAISEPRGQGAGYGYTF
j_gene: TRBJ1-2
v_gene: TRBV10-3